This T cell receptor beta chain is drawn from a study of T cell responses to AZD1222 COVID-19 vaccine. The CDR3 spans 13 residues. Germline-derived CDR1 and CDR2 are SGHTA and FQGNSA. V lost 1 base, J lost 6 bases, and 7 bases lay in between. The study's findings and limits: Spike-specific TCR breadth and depth rose after two AZD1222 doses.

Produced via immunoSEQ multiplex PCR; TCRdb's table is partial and in-frame only. The profile covers approximately 180,000 clones, with less than 95% appearing a single time and about 2.8% taken by the ten largest. In the case of this clone: Its antigen remains unknown.

The chain is built from TRBV7-2 and TRBJ1-5, with unresolved D. Specimen: peripheral blood, collected on day 0 of AZD1222 vaccination. This sequence originates from an adult in good health. The CDR3 DNA follows: TGTGCCAGCAGCTTAGGCAATTCTCAGCCCCAGCATTTT. Its translation: CASSLGNSQPQHF.